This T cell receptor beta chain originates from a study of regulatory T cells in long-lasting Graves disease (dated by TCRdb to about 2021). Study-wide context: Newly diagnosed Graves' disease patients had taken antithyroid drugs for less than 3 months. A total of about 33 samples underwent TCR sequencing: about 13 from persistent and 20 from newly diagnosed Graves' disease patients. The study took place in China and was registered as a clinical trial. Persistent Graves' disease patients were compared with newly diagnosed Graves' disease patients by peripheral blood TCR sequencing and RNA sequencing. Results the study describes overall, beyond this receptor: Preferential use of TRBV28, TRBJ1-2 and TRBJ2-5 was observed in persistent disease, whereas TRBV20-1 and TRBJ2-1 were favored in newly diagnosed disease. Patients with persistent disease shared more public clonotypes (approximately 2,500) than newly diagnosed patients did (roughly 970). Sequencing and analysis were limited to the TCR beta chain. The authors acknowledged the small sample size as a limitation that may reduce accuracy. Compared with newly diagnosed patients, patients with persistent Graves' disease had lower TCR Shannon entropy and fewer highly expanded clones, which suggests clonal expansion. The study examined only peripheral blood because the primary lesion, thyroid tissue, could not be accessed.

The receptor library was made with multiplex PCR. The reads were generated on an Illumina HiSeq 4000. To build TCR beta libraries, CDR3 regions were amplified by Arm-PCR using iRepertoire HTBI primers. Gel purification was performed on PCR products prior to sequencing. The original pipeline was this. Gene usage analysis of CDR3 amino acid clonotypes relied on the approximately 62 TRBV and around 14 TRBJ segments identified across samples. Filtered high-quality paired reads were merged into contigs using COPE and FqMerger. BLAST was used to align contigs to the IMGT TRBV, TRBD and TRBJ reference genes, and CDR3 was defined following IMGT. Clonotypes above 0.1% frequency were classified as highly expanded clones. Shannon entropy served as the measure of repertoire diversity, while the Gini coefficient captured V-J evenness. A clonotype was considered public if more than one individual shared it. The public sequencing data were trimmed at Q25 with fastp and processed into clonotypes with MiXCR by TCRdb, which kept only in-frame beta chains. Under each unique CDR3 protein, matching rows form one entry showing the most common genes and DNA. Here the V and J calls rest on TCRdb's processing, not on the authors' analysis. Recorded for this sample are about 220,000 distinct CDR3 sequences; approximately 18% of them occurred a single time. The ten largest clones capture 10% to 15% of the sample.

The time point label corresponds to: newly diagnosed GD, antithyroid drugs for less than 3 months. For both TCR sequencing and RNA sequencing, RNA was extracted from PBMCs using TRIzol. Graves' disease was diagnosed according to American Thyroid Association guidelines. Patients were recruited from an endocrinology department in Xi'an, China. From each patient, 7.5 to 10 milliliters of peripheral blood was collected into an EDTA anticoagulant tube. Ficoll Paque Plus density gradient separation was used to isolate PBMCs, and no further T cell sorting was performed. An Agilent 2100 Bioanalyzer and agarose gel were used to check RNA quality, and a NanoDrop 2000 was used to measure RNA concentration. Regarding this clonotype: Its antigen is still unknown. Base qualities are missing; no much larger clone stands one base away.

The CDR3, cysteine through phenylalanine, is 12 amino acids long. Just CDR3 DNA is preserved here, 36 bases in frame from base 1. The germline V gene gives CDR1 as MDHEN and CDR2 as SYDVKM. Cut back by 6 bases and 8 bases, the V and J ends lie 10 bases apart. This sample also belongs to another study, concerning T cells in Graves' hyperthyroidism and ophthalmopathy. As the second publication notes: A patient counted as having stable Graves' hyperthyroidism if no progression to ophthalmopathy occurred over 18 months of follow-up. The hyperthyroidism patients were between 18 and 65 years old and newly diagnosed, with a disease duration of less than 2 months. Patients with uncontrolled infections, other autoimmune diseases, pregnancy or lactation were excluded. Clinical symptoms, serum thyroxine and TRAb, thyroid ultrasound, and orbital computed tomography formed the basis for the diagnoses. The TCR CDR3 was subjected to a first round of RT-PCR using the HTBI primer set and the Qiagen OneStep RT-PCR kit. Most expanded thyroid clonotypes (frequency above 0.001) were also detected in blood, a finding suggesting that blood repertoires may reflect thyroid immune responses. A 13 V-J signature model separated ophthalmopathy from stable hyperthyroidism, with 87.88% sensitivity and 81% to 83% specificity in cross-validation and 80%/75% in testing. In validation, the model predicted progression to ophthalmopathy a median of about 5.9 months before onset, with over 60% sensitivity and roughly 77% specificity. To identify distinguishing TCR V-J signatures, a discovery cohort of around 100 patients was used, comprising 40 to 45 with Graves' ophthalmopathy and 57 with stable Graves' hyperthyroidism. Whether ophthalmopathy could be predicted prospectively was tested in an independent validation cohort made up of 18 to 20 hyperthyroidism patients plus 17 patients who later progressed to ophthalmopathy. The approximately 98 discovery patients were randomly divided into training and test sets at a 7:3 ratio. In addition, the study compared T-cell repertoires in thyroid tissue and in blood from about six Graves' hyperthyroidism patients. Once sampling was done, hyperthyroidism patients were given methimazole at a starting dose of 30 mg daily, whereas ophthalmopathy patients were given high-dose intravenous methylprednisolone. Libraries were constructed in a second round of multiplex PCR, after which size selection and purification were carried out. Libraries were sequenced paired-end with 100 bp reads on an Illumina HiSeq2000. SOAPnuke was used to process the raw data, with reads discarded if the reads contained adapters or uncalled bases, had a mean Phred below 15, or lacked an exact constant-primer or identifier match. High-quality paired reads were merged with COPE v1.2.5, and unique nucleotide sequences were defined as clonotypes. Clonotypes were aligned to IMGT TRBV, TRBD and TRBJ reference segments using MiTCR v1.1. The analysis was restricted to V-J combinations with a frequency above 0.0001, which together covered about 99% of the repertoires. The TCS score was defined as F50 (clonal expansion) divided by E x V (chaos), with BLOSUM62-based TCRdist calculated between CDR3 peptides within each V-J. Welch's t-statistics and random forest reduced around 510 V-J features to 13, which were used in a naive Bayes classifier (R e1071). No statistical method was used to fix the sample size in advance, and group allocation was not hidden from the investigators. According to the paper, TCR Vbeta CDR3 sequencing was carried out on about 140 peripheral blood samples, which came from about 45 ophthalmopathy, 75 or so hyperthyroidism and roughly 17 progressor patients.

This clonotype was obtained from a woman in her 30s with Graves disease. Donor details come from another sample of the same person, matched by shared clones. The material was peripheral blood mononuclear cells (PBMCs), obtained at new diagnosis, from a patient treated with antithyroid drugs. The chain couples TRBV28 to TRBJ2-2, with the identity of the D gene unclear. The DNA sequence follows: TGTGCCAGCAGCGCGCCGTGGGGGGAGCTGTTTTTT. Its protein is CASSAPWGELFF.